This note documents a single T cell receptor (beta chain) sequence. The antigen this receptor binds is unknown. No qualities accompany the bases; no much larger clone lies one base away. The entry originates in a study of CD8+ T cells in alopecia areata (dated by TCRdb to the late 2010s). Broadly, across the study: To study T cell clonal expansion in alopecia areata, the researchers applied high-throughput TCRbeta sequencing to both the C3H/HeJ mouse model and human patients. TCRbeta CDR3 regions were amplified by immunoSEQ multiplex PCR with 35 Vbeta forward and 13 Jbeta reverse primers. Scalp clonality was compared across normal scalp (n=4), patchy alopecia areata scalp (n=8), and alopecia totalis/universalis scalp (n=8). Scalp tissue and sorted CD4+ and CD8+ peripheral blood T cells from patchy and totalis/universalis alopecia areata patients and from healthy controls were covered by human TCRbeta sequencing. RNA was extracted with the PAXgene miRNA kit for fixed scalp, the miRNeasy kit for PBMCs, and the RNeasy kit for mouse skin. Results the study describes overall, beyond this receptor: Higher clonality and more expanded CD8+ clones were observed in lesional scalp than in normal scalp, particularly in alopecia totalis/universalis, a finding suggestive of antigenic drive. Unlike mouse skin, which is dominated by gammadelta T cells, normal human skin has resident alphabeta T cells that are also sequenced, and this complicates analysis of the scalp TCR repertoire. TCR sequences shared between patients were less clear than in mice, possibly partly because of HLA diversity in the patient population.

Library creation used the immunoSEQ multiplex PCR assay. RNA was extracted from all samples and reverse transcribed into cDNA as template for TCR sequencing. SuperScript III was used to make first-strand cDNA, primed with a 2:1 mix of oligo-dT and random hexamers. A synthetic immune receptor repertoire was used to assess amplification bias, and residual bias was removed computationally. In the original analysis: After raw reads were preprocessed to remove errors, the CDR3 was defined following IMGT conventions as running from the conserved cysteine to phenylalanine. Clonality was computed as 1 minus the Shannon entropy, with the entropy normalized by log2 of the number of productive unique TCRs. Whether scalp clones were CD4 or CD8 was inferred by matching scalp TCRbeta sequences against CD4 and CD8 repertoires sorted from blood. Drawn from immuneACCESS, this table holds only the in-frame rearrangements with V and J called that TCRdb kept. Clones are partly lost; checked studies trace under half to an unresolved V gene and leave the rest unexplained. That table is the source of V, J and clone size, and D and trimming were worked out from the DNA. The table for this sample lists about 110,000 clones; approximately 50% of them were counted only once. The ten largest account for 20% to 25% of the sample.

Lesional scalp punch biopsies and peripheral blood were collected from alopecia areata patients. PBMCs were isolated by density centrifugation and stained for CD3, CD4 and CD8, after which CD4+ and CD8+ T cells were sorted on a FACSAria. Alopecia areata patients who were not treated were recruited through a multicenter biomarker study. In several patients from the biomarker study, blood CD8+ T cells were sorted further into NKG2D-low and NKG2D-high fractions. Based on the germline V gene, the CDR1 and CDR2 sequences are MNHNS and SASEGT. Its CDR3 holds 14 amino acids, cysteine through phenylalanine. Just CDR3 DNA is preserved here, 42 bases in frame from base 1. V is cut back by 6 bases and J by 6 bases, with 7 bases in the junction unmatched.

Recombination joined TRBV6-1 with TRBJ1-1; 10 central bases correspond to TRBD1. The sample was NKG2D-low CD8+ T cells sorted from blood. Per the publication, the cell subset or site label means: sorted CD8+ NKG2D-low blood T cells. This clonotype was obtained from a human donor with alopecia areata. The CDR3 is CASRIRDRGPEAFF. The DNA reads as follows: TGTGCCAGCAGAATCCGGGACAGGGGTCCTGAAGCTTTCTTT.